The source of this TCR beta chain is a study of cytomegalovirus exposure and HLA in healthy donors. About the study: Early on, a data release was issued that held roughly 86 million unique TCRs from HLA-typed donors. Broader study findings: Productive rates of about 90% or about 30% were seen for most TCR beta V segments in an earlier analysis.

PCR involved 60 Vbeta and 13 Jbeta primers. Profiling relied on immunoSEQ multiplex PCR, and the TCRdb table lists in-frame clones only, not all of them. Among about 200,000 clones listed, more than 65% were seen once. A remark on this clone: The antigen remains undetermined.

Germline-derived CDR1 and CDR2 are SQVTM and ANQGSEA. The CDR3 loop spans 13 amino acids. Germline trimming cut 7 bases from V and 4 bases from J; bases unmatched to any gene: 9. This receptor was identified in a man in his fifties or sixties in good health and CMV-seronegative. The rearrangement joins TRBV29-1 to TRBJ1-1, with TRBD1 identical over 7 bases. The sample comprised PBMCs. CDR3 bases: TGCAGCGCCTTGAGGGGGCACGGCACTGAAGCTTTCTTT. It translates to CSALRGHGTEAFF.